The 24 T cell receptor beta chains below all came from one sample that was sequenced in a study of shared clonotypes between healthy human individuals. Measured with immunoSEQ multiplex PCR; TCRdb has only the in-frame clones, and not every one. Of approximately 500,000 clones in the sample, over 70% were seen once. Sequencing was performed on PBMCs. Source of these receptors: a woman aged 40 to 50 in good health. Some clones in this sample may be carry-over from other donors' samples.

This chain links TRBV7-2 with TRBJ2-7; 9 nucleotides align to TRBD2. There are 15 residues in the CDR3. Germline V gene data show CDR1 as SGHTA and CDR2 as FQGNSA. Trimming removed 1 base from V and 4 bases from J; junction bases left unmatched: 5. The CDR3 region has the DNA TGTGCCAGCAGCTTAGTGTCTAGCGGGGCGTACGAGCAGTACTTC. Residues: CASSLVSSGAYEQYF.

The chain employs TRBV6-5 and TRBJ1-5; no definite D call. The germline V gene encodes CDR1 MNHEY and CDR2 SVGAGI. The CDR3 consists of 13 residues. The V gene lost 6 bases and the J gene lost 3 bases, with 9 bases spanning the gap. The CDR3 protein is CASRRRSNQPQHF. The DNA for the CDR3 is TGTGCCAGCAGACGGCGGTCCAATCAGCCCCAGCATTTT.

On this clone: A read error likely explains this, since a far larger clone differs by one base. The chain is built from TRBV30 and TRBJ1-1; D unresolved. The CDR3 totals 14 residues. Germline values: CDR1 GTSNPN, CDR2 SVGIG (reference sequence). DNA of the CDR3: TGTGCCTGGAGTGTGAGAGGGATAAACACTGAAGATTTCTTT. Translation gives CAWSVRGINTEDFF.

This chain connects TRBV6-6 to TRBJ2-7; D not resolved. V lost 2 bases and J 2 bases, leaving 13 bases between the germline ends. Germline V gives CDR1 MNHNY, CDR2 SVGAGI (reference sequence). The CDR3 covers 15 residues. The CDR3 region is CASSYRADGAYEQYF. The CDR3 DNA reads TGTGCCAGCAGTTACAGGGCAGATGGGGCCTACGAGCAGTACTTC.

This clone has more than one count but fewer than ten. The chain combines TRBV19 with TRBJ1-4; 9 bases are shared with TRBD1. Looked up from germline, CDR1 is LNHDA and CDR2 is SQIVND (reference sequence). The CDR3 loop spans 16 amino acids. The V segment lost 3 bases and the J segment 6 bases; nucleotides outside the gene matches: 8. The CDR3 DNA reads TGTGCCAGTAGTATGGTGGGACAGGGCGGTGATGAAAAACTGTTTTTT. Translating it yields CASSMVGQGGDEKLFF.

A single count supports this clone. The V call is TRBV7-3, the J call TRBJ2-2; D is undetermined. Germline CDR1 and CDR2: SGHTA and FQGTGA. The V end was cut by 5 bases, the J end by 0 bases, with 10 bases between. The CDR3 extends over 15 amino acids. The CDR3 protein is CASSPRLTNTGELFF. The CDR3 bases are TGTGCCAGCAGCCCACGTTTAACGAACACCGGGGAGCTGTTTTTT.

CDR3 DNA: TGCAGCGTCCGGGTCAACTATGGCTACACCTTC. It codes for CSVRVNYGYTF. The chain is built from TRBV29-1 and TRBJ1-2, with D hard to call. The CDR3 is made up of 11 amino acids. CDR1 is SQVTM and CDR2 is ANQGSEA in the germline V gene. V dropped 6 bases and J dropped 2 bases, with 7 bases sitting between them.

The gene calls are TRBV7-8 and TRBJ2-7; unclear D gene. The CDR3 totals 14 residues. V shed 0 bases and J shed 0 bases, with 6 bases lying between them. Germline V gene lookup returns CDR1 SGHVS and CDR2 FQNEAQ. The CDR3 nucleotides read TGTGCCAGCAGCTTAGCCACGGTCTCCTACGAGCAGTACTTC. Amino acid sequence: CASSLATVSYEQYF.

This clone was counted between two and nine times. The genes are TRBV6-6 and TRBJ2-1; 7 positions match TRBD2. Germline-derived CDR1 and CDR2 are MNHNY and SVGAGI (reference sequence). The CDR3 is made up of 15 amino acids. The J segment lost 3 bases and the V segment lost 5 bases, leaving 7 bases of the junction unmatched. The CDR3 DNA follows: TGTGCCAGCAGTCCTAGCGGATACCTCTACAATGAGCAGTTCTTC. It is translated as CASSPSGYLYNEQFF.

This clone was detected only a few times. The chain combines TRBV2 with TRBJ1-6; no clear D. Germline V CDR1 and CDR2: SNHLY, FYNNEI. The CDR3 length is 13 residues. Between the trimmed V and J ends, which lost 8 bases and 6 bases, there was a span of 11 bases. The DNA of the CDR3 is TGTGCCAGCCTCATGTCCCGTAATTCACCCCTCCACTTT. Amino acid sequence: CASLMSRNSPLHF.

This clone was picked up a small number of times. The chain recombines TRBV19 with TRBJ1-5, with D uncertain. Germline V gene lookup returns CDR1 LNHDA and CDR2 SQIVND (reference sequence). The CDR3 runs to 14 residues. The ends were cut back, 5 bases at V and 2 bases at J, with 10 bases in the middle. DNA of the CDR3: TGTGCCAGTAGTTATGCCGTAGGCAATCAGCCCCAGCATTTT. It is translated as CASSYAVGNQPQHF.

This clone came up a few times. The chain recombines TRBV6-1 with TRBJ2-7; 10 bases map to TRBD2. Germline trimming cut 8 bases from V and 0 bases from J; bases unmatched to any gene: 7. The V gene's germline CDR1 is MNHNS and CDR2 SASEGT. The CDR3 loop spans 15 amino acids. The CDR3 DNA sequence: TGTGCCAGCGCGCAGGTAGCGGGAGGCTCCTACGAGCAGTACTTC. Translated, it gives CASAQVAGGSYEQYF.

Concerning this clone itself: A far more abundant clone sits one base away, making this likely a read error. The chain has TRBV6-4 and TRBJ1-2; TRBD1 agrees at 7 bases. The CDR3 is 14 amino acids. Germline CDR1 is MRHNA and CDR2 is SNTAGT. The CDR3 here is CVSSRDRSNYGYTF. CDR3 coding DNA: TGTGTCAGCAGTCGGGACAGAAGTAACTATGGCTACACCTTC.

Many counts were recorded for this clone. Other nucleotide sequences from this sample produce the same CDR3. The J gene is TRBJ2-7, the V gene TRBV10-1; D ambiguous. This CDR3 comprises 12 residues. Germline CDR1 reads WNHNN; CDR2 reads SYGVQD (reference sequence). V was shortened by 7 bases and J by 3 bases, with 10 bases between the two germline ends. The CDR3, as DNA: TGCGCCAGCACCCTAACGGGCTACGAGCAGTACTTC. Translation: CASTLTGYEQYF.

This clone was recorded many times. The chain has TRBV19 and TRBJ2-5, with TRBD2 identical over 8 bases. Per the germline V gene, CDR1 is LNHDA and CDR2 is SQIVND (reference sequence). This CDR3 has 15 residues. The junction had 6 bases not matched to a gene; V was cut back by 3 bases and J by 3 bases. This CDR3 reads CASSMPAGAKETQYF. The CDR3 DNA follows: TGTGCCAGTAGTATGCCAGCGGGGGCGAAAGAGACCCAGTACTTC.

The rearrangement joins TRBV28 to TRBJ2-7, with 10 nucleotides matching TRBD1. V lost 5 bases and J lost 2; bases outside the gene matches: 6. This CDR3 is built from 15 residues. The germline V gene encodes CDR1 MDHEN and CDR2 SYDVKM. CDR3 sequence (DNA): TGTGCCAGCAGTCGACCGGGACAGGGGACCTACGAGCAGTACTTC. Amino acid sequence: CASSRPGQGTYEQYF.

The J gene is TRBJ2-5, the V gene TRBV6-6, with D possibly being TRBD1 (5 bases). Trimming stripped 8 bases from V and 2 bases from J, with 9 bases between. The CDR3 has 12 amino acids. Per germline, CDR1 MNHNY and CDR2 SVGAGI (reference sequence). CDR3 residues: CASVGAQETQYF. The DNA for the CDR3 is TGTGCCAGCGTAGGGGCACAAGAGACCCAGTACTTC.

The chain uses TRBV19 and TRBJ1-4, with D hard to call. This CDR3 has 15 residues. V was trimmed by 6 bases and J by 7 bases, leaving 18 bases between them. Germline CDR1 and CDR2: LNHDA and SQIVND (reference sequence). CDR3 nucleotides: TGTGCCAGTAGGTGGACCTCCATCCCCAGTGAAAAACTGTTTTTT. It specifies CASRWTSIPSEKLFF. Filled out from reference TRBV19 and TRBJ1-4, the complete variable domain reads DGGITQSPKYLFRKEGQNVTLSCEQNLNHDAMYWYRQDPGQGLRLIYYSQIVNDFQKGDIAEGYSVSREKKESFPLTVTSAQKNPTAFYLCASRWTSIPSEKLFFGSGTQLSVL.

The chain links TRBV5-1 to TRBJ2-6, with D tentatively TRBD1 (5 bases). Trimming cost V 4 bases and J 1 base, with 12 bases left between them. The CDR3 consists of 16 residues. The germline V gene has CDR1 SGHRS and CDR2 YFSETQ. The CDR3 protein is CASSPAGQSGANVLTF. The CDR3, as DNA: TGCGCCAGCAGCCCAGCCGGACAATCTGGGGCCAACGTCCTGACTTTC.

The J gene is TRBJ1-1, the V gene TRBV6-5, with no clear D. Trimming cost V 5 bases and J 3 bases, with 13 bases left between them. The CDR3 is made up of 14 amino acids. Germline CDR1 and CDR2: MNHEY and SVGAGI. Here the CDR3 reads CASSIRRVDTEAFF. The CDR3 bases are TGTGCCAGCAGTATCAGGCGGGTAGACACTGAAGCTTTCTTT.

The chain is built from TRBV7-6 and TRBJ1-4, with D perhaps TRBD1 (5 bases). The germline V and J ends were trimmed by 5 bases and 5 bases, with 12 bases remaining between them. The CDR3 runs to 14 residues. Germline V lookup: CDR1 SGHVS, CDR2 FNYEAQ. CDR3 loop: CASSNNQGNEKLFF. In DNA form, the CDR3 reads TGTGCCAGCAGCAACAATCAGGGAAATGAAAAACTGTTTTTT.

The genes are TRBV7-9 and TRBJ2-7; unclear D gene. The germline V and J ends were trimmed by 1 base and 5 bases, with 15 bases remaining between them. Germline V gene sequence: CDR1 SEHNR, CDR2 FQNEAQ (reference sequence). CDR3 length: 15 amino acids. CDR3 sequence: CASSLGSVSNNEQYF. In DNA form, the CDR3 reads TGTGCCAGCAGCTTAGGGTCAGTCAGTAATAACGAGCAGTACTTC.

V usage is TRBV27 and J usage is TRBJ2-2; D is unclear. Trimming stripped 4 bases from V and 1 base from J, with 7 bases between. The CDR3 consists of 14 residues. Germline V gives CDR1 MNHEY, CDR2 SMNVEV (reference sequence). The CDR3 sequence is CASSSDMNTGELFF. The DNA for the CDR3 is TGTGCCAGCAGTTCCGACATGAACACCGGGGAGCTGTTTTTT.

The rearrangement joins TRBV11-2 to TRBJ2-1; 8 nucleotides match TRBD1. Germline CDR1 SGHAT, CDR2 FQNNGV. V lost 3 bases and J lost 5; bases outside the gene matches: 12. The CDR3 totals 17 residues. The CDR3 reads CASSFPQGDRRNNEQFF. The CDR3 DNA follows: TGTGCCAGCAGCTTCCCACAGGGGGACAGGAGAAACAATGAGCAGTTCTTC.